This T cell receptor (beta chain) was recorded in a study of blood T cell repertoires in COVID-19. About the study: The United States, Italy and Spain provided the acute and convalescent COVID-19 samples. T cells, B-cell-depleted T cells, or PBMCs supplied cDNA or gDNA.

At least ten counts were recorded for this clone. How the authors handled the data: Reference gene primer amplification gave estimated nucleated cell counts. TCRdb's copy holds only in-frame clones and misses some; the assay was immunoSEQ multiplex PCR. Clone size and V and J calls were adopted from that table, with D and trimming inferred from the DNA. The sample gives about 180,000 clones, around 85% of which show up once; around 21% is in the top ten. This sequence was found in an older man with active or convalescent COVID-19. Sample: peripheral blood.

DNA for the CDR3: TGTGCCACCAGCAGATATACAGGATACTATGGCTACACCTTC. This codes for CATSRYTGYYGYTF. The chain recombines TRBV15 with TRBJ1-2; D is possibly TRBD1 (5 bases). Germline CDR1 LNHNV, CDR2 YYDKDF (reference sequence). This CDR3 has 14 residues. V lost 2 bases, J lost 3 bases, and 10 bases lay in between.